Sequencing of this TCR beta chain was carried out in a study of Ad26.COV2.S vaccination and SARS-CoV-2 variants. Study-wide context: Ad26.COV2.S shots went into the muscle once or twice, 56 days apart. General study results and limits: With respect to non-spike TCR breadth, vaccine and placebo recipients were similar.

The assay was immunoSEQ multiplex PCR, and TCRdb's table has in-frame clones only and misses some. The table shows around 450,000 clones, with around 90% occurring only once. For this clone: Its antigen is as yet unknown.

The trim removed 3 bases at V and 6 bases at J, leaving 10 bases unmatched. Germline V gene data show CDR1 as MNHNS and CDR2 as SASEGT. The CDR3 length is 15 residues. Treatment meaning: over 15 received Ad26.COV2.S at low or high dose, single or two shots; roughly five received placebo; per-sample allocation not given. All samples were drawn on day 63, counting from the first vaccine or placebo injection. At a Boston site, the person donating was an adult of 18-55 years. Built on an Ad26 vector, the vaccine expressed Wuhan-strain SARS-CoV-2 spike. The chain uses TRBV6-1 and TRBJ1-2; TRBD1 agrees at 7 bases. The sequence came from a person aged 18-65 years who received the Ad26.COV2.S COVID-19 vaccine or a placebo. The input for sequencing was peripheral blood, taken in a trial of Ad26.COV2.S vaccine versus placebo. CDR3 bases: TGTGCCAGCAGTGACCACCCAGGGGGATCGAATGGCTACACCTTC. This codes for CASSDHPGGSNGYTF.